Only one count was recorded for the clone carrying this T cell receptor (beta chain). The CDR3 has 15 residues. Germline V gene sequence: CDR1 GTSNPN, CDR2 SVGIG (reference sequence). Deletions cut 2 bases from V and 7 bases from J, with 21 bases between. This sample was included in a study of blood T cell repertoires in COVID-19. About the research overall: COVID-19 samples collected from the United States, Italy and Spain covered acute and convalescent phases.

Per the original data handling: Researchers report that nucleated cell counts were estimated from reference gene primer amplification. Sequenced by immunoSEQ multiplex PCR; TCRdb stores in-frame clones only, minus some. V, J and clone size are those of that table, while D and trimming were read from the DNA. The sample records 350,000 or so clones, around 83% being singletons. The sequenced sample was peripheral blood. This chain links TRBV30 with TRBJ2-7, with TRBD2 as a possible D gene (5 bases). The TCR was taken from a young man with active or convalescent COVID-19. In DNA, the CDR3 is TGTGCCTGGAGTCCCCCCGGCGGGCGGCTACGAGAGCAGTACTTC. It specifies CAWSPPGGRLREQYF. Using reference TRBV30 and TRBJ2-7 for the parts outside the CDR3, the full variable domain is SQTIHQWPATLVQPVGSPLSLECTVEGTSNPNLYWYRQAAGRGLQLLFYSVGIGQISSEVPQNLSASRPQDRQFILSSKKLLLSDSGFYLCAWSPPGGRLREQYFGPGTRLTVT.